The 5 T cell receptor beta chains in this list originate from one sample, sequenced in a study of control samples from healthy donors and cancer patients. The method was immunoSEQ multiplex PCR; TCRdb's version includes in-frame clones alone and lacks a portion of them. The sample has 100,000 to 150,000 clones, roughly 92% seen once. The sequenced material came from blood. The receptors were gathered from a young man in good health.

This chain uses TRBV5-1 with TRBJ2-7; D call uncertain. Trimming stripped 4 bases from V and 3 bases from J, with 8 bases between. Germline loops: CDR1 SGHRS, CDR2 YFSETQ. This CDR3 has 12 amino acids. CDR3 coding DNA: TGCGCCAGCAGCCGTACTCTCTACGAGCAGTACTTC. Translated, it gives CASSRTLYEQYF.

The gene calls are TRBV9 and TRBJ1-1; D unresolved. CDR3 length: 13 residues. The V gene lost 0 bases and the J gene lost 2 bases, with 5 bases spanning the gap. Germline V gene data show CDR1 as SGDLS and CDR2 as YYNGEE. DNA for the CDR3: TGTGCCAGCAGCGTAGGCATTAACACTGAAGCTTTCTTT. It translates to CASSVGINTEAFF.

The gene calls are TRBV19 and TRBJ1-1; 8 bases map to TRBD1. CDR3 length equals 14 residues. With 4 bases clipped from V and 3 bases from J, the junction kept 4 bases outside the gene matches. CDR1 LNHDA and CDR2 SQIVND come from the germline V gene (reference sequence). CDR3 sequence (DNA): TGTGCCAGTAGTAGACAGGGGCGGGACACTGAAGCTTTCTTT. Residues: CASSRQGRDTEAFF.

The chain employs TRBV9 and TRBJ1-6; D gene ambiguous. CDR1 and CDR2 from the germline V gene are SGDLS and YYNGEE. V was clipped by 0 bases and J by 3 bases, with 4 bases between them. This CDR3 is built from 14 residues. CDR3 region: CASSVEDYNSPLHF. In DNA, the CDR3 is TGTGCCAGCAGCGTAGAAGACTATAATTCACCCCTCCACTTT. The entire variable domain, with the rest obtained from reference TRBV9 and TRBJ1-6, is as follows: DSGVTQTPKHLITATGQRVTLRCSPRSGDLSVYWYQQSLDQGLQFLIQYYNGEERAKGNILERFSAQQFPDLHSELNLSSLELGDSALYFCASSVEDYNSPLHFGNGTRLTVT.

V gene TRBV6-5 combines with J gene TRBJ1-3; D might be TRBD1 (5 bases). Germline V lookup: CDR1 MNHEY, CDR2 SVGAGI. The CDR3 is 13 residues long. The V and J ends lost 11 bases and 2 bases respectively, with 13 bases between them. CDR3: CAGGTQPGNTIYF. For the CDR3, the DNA is TGTGCCGGGGGGACTCAACCTGGAAACACCATATATTTT.